A selection of T cell receptor beta chains follows, all from one sample in a study of OX40 agonist ivuxolimab in advanced cancers. Sequenced by immunoSEQ multiplex PCR; TCRdb stores in-frame clones only, minus some. The data show approximately 80,000 clones, around nine tenths seen once. The sequencing used CD4+ or CD8+ T cells sorted from blood, collected in a trial of the OX40 agonist ivuxolimab. The receptors originated from an adult with an advanced solid tumor such as melanoma, head and neck, liver or kidney cancer. CDR3s include the opening cysteine and the closing phenylalanine or tryptophan. Each record gives: D gene, CDR3 length, V gene, clone size, J gene, CDR3 protein, CDR3 DNA. The D gene is left open where the match is weak. Some rows have no size entry. The others give once, few or many, or a class for an expanded clone.

D: TRBD1
length: 15
V: TRBV11-3
size: NA
J: TRBJ2-5
CDR3: CASSFVTGLLETQYF
DNA: TGTGCCAGCAGCTTCGTGACAGGGTTGTTAGAGACCCAGTACTTC

D: TRBD1
length: 14
V: TRBV19
size: NA
J: TRBJ2-1
CDR3: CASSRGQAGNEQFF
DNA: TGTGCCAGTAGTAGGGGACAGGCGGGGAATGAGCAGTTCTTC

D: TRBD2
length: 14
V: TRBV10-3
size: NA
J: TRBJ2-1
CDR3: CAISGGTSENEQFF
DNA: TGTGCCATCAGTGGGGGGACTAGTGAAAATGAGCAGTTCTTC

D: TRBD2
length: 16
V: TRBV5-6
size: NA
J: TRBJ2-2
CDR3: CASSHPGTSGAGELFF
DNA: TGTGCCAGCAGCCACCCGGGGACTAGCGGGGCCGGGGAGCTGTTTTTT

D: NA
length: 14
V: TRBV6-6
size: NA
J: TRBJ2-7
CDR3: CASSYFRDTYEQYF
DNA: TGTGCCAGCAGTTACTTTCGGGACACCTACGAGCAGTACTTC

D: NA
length: 14
V: TRBV5-4
size: NA
J: TRBJ1-2
CDR3: CASSLDTFGYGYTF
DNA: TGTGCCAGCAGCTTGGACACGTTCGGTTATGGCTACACCTTC

D: NA
length: 14
V: TRBV28
size: NA
J: TRBJ1-1
CDR3: CASSLTVLGTEAFF
DNA: TGTGCCAGCAGTTTGACGGTTTTAGGCACTGAAGCTTTCTTT

D: TRBD1
length: 16
V: TRBV11-2
size: NA
J: TRBJ1-4
CDR3: CASSLVSGTGYEKLFF
DNA: TGTGCCAGCAGCTTAGTCTCAGGGACAGGGTATGAAAAACTGTTTTTT

D: TRBD2
length: 18
V: TRBV4-1
size: NA
J: TRBJ2-1
CDR3: CASSQDPRTSGRQKEQFF
DNA: TGCGCCAGCAGCCAAGATCCCCGGACTAGCGGGAGACAGAAGGAGCAGTTCTTC

D: TRBD1
length: 15
V: TRBV28
size: once
J: TRBJ2-3
CDR3: CASSRDRGITDTQYF
DNA: TGTGCCAGCAGTCGGGACAGGGGGATCACAGATACGCAGTATTTT

D: NA
length: 14
V: TRBV10-3
size: NA
J: TRBJ2-2
CDR3: CAIGEGGNTGELFF
DNA: TGTGCCATCGGTGAAGGCGGGAACACCGGGGAGCTGTTTTTT

D: NA
length: 15
V: TRBV6-6
size: NA
J: TRBJ2-7
CDR3: CASSYRDPNAYEQYF
DNA: TGTGCCAGCAGTTACCGGGACCCTAACGCCTACGAGCAGTACTTC